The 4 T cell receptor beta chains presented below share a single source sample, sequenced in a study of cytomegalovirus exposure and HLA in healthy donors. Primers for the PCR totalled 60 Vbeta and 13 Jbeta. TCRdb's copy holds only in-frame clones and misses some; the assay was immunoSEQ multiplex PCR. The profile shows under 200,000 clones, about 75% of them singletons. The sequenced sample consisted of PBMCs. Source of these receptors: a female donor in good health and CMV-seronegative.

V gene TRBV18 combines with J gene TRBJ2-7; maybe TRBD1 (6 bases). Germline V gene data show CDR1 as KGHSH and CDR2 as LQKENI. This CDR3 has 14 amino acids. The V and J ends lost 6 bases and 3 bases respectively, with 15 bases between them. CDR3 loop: CASSPRGRGYEQYF. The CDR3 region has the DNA TGTGCCAGCTCCCCCCGGGGCAGGGGCTACGAGCAGTACTTC. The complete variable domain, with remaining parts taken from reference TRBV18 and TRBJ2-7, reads NAGVMQNPRHLVRRRGQEARLRCSPMKGHSHVYWYRQLPEEGLKFMVYLQKENIIDESGMPKERFSAEFPKEGPSILRIQQVVRGDSAAYFCASSPRGRGYEQYFGPGTRLTVT.

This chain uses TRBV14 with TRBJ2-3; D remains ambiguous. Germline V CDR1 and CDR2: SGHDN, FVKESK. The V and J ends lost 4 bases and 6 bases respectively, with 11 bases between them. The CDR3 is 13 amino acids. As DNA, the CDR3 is TGTGCCAGCAGCCGCACGAACTTGGATACGCAGTATTTT. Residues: CASSRTNLDTQYF.

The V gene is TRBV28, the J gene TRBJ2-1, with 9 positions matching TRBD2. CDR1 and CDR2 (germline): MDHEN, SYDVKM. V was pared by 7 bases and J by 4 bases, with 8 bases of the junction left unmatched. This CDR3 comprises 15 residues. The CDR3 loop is CASNSLAGLYNEQFF. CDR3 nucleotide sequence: TGTGCCAGCAATTCTCTAGCGGGACTTTACAATGAGCAGTTCTTC.

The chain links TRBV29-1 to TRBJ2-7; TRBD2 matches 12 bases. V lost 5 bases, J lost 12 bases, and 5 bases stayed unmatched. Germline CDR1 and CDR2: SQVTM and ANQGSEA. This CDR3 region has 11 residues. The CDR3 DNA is TGCAGCGTTACGACTAGCGGGGGTCTGTACTTC. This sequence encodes CSVTTSGGLYF.